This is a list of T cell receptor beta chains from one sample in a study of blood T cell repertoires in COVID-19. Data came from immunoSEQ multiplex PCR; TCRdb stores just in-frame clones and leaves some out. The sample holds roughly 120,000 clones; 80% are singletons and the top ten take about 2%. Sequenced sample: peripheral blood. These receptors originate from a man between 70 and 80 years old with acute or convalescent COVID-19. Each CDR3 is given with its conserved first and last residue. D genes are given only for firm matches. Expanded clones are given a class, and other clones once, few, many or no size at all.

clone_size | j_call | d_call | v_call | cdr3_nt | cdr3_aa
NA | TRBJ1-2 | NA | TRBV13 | TGTGCCAGCAGCTTATCCCTAACAGGCCGCTATGGCTACACCTTC | CASSLSLTGRYGYTF
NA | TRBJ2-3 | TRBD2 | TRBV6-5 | TGTGCCAGCAGTTACGGCGGGGGGGCTACGCAGTATTTT | CASSYGGGATQYF
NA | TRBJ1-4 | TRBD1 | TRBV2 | TGTGCCAGCAGCCGGGACAGGGGTTCGACTAATGAAAAACTGTTTTTT | CASSRDRGSTNEKLFF
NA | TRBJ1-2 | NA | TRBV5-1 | TGCGCCAGCAGCTTCGCACAGAACTATGGCTACACCTTC | CASSFAQNYGYTF
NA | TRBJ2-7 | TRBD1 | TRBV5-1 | TGCGCCAGCAGCAAGGACAGGGAGCAGTACTTC | CASSKDREQYF
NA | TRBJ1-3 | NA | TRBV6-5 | TGTGCCAGCCGAACAGGGTCTGGAAACACCATATATTTT | CASRTGSGNTIYF
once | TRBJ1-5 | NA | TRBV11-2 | TGTGCCAGCAGCACCCGGGGGCAGCCCCAGCATTTT | CASSTRGQPQHF
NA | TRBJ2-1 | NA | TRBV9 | TGTGCCAGCAGCGTAGTAGTCGAGCCCGGGGGTGAGCAGTTCTTC | CASSVVVEPGGEQFF
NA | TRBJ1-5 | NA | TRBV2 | TGTGCCAGCAGGGCCGAGGGTAGCAATCAGCCCCAGCATTTT | CASRAEGSNQPQHF
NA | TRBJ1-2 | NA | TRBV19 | TGTGCCAGTAGTACGACCCTAGCGGGGTATGGCTACACCTTC | CASSTTLAGYGYTF
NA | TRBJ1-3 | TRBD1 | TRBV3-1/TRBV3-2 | TGTGCCAGCAGCCAATGGGACAGTGGAAACACCATATATTTT | CASSQWDSGNTIYF
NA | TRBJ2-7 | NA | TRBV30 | TGTGCCTGGAGTGCTCTATTCACCTACGAGCAGTACTTC | CAWSALFTYEQYF
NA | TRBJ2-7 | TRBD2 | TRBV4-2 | TGTGCCAGCAGCCAACAGGGTCTGTCGGGGGGGTTCCGGACCGAGCAGTACTTC | CASSQQGLSGGFRTEQYF
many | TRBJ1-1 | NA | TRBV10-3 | TGTGCCATCAGTGATCCGAACAGATCACCGGGGTCGAACACTGAAGCTTTCTTT | CAISDPNRSPGSNTEAFF
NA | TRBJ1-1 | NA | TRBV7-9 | TGTGCCAGCAGCTCCGCCGCGGGGAGGGGAGACACTGAAGCTTTCTTT | CASSSAAGRGDTEAFF
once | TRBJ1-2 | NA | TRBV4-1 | TGCGCCAGCAGCCAAGACGGTTTAGCTAACTATGGCTACACCTTC | CASSQDGLANYGYTF
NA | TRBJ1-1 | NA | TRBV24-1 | TGTGCCGACGGGGGGTCTGCTGAAGCTTTCTTT | CADGGSAEAFF
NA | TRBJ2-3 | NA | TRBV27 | TGTGCCAGCAGTCCACGACTAGTTCCAGATACGCAGTATTTT | CASSPRLVPDTQYF
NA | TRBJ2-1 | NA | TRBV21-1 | TGTGCCAGCAGCAAAGTGGGGACTGATGAGCAGTTCTTC | CASSKVGTDEQFF
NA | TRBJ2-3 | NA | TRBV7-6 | TGTGCCAGCAGCTTAGCCCCAAGACAGACAGATACGCAGTATTTT | CASSLAPRQTDTQYF
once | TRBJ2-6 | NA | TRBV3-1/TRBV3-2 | TGTGCCAGCAGCCAAGATACCGGTTCTGGGGCCAACGTCCTGACTTTC | CASSQDTGSGANVLTF
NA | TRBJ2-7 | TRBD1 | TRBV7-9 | TGTGCCAGCAGCTCAGACAGGGACCCATCCTACGAGCAGTACTTC | CASSSDRDPSYEQYF
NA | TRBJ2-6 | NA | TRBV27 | TGTGCCAGCAGGGCCTCTGGGGCCAACGTCCTGACTTTC | CASRASGANVLTF
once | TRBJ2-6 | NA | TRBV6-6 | TGTGCCAGCACGAACCAGGGCTCTGGGGCCAACGTCCTGACTTTC | CASTNQGSGANVLTF
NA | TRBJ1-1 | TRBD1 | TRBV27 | TGTGCCAGCAGACGTGGGACAGCGAACACTGAAGCTTTCTTT | CASRRGTANTEAFF
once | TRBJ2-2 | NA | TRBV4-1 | TGCGCCAGCAGCCAACCCCCGTCTCGAGGTGCCGGGGAGCTGTTTTTT | CASSQPPSRGAGELFF
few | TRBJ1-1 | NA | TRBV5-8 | TGTGCCAGCAGCTTGGAACCCCTATTCGGCACTGAAGCTTTCTTT | CASSLEPLFGTEAFF
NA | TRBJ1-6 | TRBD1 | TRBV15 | TGTGCCACCAGCAGAGATCCTCCAGGGGGATGGGATTCACCCCTCCACTTT | CATSRDPPGGWDSPLHF
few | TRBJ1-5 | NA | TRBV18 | TGTGCCAGCTCACCACCGGGCGAGTATAGCAATCAGCCCCAGCATTTT | CASSPPGEYSNQPQHF
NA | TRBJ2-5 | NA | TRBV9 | TGTGCCAGCAGCGTAACAGCTTCTTGGGAGACCCAGTACTTC | CASSVTASWETQYF
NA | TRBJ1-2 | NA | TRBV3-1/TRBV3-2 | TGTGCCAGCAGCCAAGATACCAGGGGAAATGGCTACACCTTC | CASSQDTRGNGYTF
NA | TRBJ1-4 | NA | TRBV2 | TGTGCCAGCAGTGAACAAAGCGAAAAACTGTTTTTT | CASSEQSEKLFF
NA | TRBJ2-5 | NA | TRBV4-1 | TGCGCCAGCAGCCTAAGAAGGGGGTACCCCCAAGAGACCCAGTACTTC | CASSLRRGYPQETQYF
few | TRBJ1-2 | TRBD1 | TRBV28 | TGTGCCAGCAGCAGAGGAGGACAGGCAGGAGGCTACACCTTC | CASSRGGQAGGYTF
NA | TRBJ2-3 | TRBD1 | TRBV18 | TGTGCCAGCTCACCACTGACAGGGCATAGCACAGATACGCAGTATTTT | CASSPLTGHSTDTQYF
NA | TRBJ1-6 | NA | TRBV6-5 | TGTGCCAGCAGTTTGAACAGGGAATCCTATAATTCACCCCTCCACTTT | CASSLNRESYNSPLHF